The T cell receptor (beta chain) under discussion was sequenced for a study of blood T cell repertoires in COVID-19. About the research overall: PBMCs, B-cell-depleted T cells, or T cells were the source of the cDNA or gDNA that made up the material.

As handled by the study authors: Counts of nucleated cells, estimated from reference gene primer amplification, were obtained. Using immunoSEQ multiplex PCR, the repertoire was profiled, and TCRdb retains in-frame clones only, with some absent. D and trimming come from the DNA, and the V and J calls and clone size come from that table. Here the sample spans about 71,000 clones, just under 85% being singletons. The sequenced sample was peripheral blood. The TCR comes from a man between 65 and 85 years old with acute or convalescent COVID-19.

The CDR3 loop reads CASSEVITDTQYF. The CDR3 region has the DNA TGTGCCAGCAGTGAAGTAATAACAGATACGCAGTATTTT. V is TRBV6-1 and J is TRBJ2-3; D is unresolved. CDR1 and CDR2 from the germline V gene are MNHNS and SASEGT. Trimming shortened V by 1 base and J by 3 bases, and 5 bases separated the two germline ends. The CDR3 covers 13 residues.